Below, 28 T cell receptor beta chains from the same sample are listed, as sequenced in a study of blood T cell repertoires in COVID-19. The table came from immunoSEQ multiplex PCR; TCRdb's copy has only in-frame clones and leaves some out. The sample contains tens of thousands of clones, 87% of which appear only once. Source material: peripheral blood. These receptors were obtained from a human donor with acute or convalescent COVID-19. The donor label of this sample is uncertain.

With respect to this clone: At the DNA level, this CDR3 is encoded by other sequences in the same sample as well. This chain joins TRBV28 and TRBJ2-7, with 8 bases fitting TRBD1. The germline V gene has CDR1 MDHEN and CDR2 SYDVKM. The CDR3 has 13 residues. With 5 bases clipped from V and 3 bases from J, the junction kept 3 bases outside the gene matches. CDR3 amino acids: CASSLGQGYEQYF. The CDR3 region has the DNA TGTGCCAGCAGTCTCGGACAGGGCTACGAGCAGTACTTC.

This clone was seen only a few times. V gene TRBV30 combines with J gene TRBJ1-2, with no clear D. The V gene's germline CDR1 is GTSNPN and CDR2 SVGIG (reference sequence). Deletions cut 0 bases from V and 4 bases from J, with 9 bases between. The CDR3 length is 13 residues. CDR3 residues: CAWSVHSSYGYTF. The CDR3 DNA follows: TGTGCCTGGAGTGTACACAGCTCCTATGGCTACACCTTC.

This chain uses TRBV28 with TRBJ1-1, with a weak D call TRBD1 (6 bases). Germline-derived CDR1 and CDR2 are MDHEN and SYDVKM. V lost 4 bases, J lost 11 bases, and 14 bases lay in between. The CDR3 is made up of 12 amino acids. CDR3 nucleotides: TGTGCCAGCAGTTCAGGGGCGCTAGCTGCTTTCTTT. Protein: CASSSGALAAFF.

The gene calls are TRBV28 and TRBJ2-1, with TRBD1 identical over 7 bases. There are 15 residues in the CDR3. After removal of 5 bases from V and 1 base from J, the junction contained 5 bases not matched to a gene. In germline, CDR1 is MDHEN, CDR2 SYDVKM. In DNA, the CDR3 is TGTGCCAGCAGTCTCGGGACAGTTTCCTACAATGAGCAGTTCTTC. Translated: CASSLGTVSYNEQFF. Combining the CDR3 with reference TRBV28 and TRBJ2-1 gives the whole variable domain DVKVTQSSRYLVKRTGEKVFLECVQDMDHENMFWYRQDPGLGLRLIYFSYDVKMKEKGDIPEGYSVSREKKERFSLILESASTNQTSMYLCASSLGTVSYNEQFFGPGTRLTVL.

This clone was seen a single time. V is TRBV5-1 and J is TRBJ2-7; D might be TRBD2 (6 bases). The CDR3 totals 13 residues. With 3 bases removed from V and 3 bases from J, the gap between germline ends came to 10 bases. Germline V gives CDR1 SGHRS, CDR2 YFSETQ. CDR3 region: CASSYWTNYEQYF. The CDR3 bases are TGCGCCAGCAGCTATTGGACTAACTACGAGCAGTACTTC.

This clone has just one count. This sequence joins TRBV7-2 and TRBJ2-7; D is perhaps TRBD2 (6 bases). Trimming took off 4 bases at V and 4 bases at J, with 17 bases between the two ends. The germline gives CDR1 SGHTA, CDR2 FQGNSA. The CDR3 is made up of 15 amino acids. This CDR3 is CASSSGVITVYEQYF. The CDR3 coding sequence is TGTGCCAGCAGCTCGGGGGTAATCACAGTATACGAGCAGTACTTC.

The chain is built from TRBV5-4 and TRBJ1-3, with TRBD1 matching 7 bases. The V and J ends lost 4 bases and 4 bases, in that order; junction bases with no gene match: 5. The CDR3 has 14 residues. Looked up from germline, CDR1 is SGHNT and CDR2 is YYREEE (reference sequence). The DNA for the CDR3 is TGTGCCAGCAGCCCAGGACAGGAGGGAAACACCATATATTTT. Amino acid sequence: CASSPGQEGNTIYF.

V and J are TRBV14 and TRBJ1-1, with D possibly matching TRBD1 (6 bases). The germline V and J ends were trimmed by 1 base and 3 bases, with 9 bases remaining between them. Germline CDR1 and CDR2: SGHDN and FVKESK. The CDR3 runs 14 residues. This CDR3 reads CASSQANRDTEAFF. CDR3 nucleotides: TGTGCCAGCAGCCAAGCAAACAGGGACACTGAAGCTTTCTTT. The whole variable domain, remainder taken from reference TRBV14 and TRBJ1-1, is EAGVTQFPSHSVIEKGQTVTLRCDPISGHDNLYWYRRVMGKEIKFLLHFVKESKQDESGMPNNRFLAERTGGTYSTLKVQPAELEDSGVYFCASSQANRDTEAFFGQGTRLTVV.

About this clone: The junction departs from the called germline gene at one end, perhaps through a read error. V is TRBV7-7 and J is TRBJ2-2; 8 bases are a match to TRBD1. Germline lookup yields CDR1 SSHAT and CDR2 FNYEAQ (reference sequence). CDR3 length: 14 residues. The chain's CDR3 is CASSTGQGTGELFF. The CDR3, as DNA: TGTGCTAGCAGCACCGGACAGGGAACCGGGGAGCTGTTTTTT.

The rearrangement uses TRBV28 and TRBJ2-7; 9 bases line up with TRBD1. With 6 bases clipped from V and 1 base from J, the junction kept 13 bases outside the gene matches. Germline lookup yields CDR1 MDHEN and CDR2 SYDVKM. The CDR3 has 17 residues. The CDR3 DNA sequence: TGTGCCAGCAGGGCTCCCCCCGGACAGGGGTTATCCTACGAGCAGTACTTC. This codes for CASRAPPGQGLSYEQYF.

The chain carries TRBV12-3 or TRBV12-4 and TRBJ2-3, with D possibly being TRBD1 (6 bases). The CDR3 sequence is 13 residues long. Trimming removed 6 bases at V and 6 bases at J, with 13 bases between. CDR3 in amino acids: CASSPDRPDTQYF. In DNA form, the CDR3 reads TGTGCCAGCAGCCCAGACAGGCCGGATACGCAGTATTTT.

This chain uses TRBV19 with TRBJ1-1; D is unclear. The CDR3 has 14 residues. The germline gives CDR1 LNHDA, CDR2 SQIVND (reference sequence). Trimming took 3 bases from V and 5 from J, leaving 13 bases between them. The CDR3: CASSMTSSGTEAFF. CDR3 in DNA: TGTGCCAGTAGTATGACCAGTTCAGGAACTGAAGCTTTCTTT.

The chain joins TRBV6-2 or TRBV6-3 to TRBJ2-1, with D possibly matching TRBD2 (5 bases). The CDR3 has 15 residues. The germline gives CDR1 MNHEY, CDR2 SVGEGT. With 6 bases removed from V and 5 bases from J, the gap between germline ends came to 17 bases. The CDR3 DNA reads TGTGCCAGCAGCCGCGCCAGCGGTCTTAACAATGAGCAGTTCTTC. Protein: CASSRASGLNNEQFF.

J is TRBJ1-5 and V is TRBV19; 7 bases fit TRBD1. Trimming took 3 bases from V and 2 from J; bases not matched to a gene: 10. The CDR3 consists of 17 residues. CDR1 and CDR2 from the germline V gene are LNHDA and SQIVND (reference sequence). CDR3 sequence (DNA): TGTGCCAGTAGTATTCGACAGGGCCAACTACGCAATCAGCCCCAGCATTTT. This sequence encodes CASSIRQGQLRNQPQHF.

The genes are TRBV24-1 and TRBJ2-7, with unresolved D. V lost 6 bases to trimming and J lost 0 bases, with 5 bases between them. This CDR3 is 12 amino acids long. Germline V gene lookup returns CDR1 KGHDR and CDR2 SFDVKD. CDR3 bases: TGTGCCACCAGTCAGAACTCCTACGAGCAGTACTTC. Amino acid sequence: CATSQNSYEQYF.

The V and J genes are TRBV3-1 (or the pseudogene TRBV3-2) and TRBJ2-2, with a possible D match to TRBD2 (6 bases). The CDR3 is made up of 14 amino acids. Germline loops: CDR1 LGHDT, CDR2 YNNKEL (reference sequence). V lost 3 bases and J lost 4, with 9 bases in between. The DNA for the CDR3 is TGTGCCAGCAGCCAGGAGGGATTCACCGGGGAGCTGTTTTTT. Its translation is CASSQEGFTGELFF.

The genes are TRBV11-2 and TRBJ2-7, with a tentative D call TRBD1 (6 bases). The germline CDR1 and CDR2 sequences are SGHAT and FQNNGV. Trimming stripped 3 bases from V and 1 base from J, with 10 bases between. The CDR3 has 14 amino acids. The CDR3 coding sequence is TGTGCCAGCAGCTTTTGGACAGATTCCTACGAGCAGTACTTC. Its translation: CASSFWTDSYEQYF.

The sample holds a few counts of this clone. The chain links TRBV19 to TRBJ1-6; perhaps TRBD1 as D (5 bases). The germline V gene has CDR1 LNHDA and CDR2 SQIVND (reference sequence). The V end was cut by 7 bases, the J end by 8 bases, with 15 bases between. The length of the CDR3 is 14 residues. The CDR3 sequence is CASNNQGQDSPLHF. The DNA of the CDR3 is TGTGCCAGTAATAATCAGGGCCAGGATTCACCCCTCCACTTT.

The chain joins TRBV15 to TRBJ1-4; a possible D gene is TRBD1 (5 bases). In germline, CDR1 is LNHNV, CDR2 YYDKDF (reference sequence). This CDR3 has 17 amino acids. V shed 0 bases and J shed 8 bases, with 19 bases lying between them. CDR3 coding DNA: TGTGCCACCAGCAGAGATAAACAGGTAGACACACCGGAAAAACTGTTTTTT. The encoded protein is CATSRDKQVDTPEKLFF.

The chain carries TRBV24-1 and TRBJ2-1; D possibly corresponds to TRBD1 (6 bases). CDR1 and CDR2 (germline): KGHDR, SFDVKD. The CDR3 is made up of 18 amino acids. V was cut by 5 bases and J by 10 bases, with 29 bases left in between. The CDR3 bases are TGTGCCACCAGTGTCGAGAACAGGGCGGGTTTCAACGGGGACGAGCAGTTCTTC. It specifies CATSVENRAGFNGDEQFF.

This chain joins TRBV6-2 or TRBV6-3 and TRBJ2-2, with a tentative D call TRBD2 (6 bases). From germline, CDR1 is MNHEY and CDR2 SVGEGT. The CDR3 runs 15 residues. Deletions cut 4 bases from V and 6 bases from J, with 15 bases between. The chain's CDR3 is CASSWGVRSSGELFF. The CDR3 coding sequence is TGTGCCAGCAGTTGGGGGGTACGATCGTCCGGGGAGCTGTTTTTT.

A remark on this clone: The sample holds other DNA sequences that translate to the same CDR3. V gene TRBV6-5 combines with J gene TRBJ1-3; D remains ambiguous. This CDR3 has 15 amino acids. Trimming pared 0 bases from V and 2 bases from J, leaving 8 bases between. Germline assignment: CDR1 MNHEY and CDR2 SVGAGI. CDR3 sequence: CASSYSEGTGNTIYF. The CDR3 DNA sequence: TGTGCCAGCAGTTACTCGGAGGGAACTGGAAACACCATATATTTT.

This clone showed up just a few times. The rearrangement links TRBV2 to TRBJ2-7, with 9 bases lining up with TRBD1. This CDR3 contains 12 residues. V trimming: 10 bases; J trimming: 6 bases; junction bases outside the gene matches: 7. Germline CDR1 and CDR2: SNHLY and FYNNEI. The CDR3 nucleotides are TGTGCCACGGGACAGGGAACGGGCGAGCAGTACTTC. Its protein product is CATGQGTGEQYF.

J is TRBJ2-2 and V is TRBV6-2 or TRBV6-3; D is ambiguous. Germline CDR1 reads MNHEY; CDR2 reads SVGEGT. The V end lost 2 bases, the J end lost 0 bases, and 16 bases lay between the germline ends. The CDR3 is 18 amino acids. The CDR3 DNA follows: TGTGCCAGCAGTTACACTTTGGGCACAGAAGCGAACACCGGGGAGCTGTTTTTT. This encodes CASSYTLGTEANTGELFF.

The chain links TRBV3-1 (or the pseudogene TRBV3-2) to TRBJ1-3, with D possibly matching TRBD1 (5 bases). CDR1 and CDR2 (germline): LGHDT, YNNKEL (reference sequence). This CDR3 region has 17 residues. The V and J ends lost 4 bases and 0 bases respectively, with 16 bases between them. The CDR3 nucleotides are TGTGCCAGCAGCCCCTCCCGACAGAGGCTCTCTGGAAACACCATATATTTT. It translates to CASSPSRQRLSGNTIYF.

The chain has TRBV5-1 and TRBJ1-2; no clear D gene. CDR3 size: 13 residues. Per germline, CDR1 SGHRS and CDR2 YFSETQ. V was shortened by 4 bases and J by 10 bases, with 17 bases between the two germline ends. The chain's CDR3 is CASSPFGEGAYTF. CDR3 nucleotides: TGCGCCAGCAGCCCGTTTGGGGAGGGCGCCTACACCTTC.

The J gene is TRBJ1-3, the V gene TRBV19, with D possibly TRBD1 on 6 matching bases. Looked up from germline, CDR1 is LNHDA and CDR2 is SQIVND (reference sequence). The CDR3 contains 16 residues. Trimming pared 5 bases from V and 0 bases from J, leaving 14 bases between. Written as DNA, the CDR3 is TGTGCCAGTAGTGCCAGGGGTCAGATCTCTGGAAACACCATATATTTT. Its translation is CASSARGQISGNTIYF.

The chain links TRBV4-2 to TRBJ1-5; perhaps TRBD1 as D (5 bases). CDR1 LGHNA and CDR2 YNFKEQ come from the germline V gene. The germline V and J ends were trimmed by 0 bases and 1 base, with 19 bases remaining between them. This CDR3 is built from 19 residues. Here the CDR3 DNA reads TGTGCCAGCAGCCAAGACCCGACGACGGCGGGGGGGAGCAATCAGCCCCAGCATTTT. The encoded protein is CASSQDPTTAGGSNQPQHF.